The 24 T cell receptor beta chains presented below share a single source sample, sequenced in a study of blood T cell repertoires in COVID-19. Clones were read by immunoSEQ multiplex PCR, and TCRdb kept only the in-frame ones, dropping some. The sample has hundreds of thousands of clones; more than 80% are singletons. Sequencing was carried out using peripheral blood. These receptors were taken from a woman aged 25 to 39 with active or convalescent COVID-19.

Only one count was recorded for this clone. The V call is TRBV13, the J call TRBJ1-1; maybe TRBD1 (5 bases). The CDR3 length is 14 residues. Trimming removed 2 bases from V and 6 bases from J, with 13 bases in between. CDR1 and CDR2 (germline): PRHDT, FYEKMQ (reference sequence). The CDR3 region has the DNA TGTGCCAGCAGCTTATTTGGGGCGGCGGCTGAAGCTTTCTTT. It codes for CASSLFGAAAEAFF.

The chain is built from TRBV18 and TRBJ1-4, with D possibly being TRBD1 (5 bases). This CDR3 has 15 amino acids. Germline values: CDR1 KGHSH, CDR2 LQKENI. V shed 5 bases and J shed 10 bases, with 20 bases lying between them. As DNA, the CDR3 is TGTGCCAGCTCAGACGGGGAGGCCCCGGGGGTAAAACTGTTTTTT. Protein product: CASSDGEAPGVKLFF.

This chain links TRBV5-1 with TRBJ1-1, with a weak D call TRBD1 (6 bases). CDR3 length equals 15 residues. V dropped 4 bases and J dropped 5 bases, with 18 bases sitting between them. Germline loops: CDR1 SGHRS, CDR2 YFSETQ. The chain's CDR3 is CASSKNLQGMTEAFF. CDR3 bases: TGCGCCAGCAGCAAGAACCTACAGGGAATGACTGAAGCTTTCTTT.

The CDR3 region is CASSPTGAGVVQFF. The CDR3 nucleotides are TGTGCCAGCAGTCCGACAGGGGCCGGGGTTGTGCAGTTCTTC. V usage is TRBV27 and J usage is TRBJ2-1; 8 nucleotides agree with TRBD1. The trim removed 5 bases at V and 12 bases at J, leaving 12 bases unmatched. This CDR3 comprises 14 residues. Germline-derived CDR1 and CDR2 are MNHEY and SMNVEV (reference sequence).

The chain joins TRBV27 to TRBJ1-2, with 7 bases fitting TRBD1. The CDR3 covers 12 residues. V gave up 5 bases and J gave up 7 bases; unmatched junction bases: 4. Germline V gene sequence: CDR1 MNHEY, CDR2 SMNVEV (reference sequence). CDR3 in amino acids: CASSTGVGGYTF. As DNA, the CDR3 is TGTGCCAGCAGTACAGGGGTTGGTGGCTACACCTTC.

A note on this clone: The sample contains more than one DNA sequence encoding this CDR3. The J gene is TRBJ1-1, the V gene TRBV19; 7 positions match TRBD1. Germline CDR1 reads LNHDA; CDR2 reads SQIVND (reference sequence). CDR3 size: 15 residues. After removal of 1 base from V and 0 bases from J, the junction contained 2 bases not matched to a gene. CDR3 nucleotide sequence: TGTGCCAGTAGTATAGTGGGGACAGTGAACACTGAAGCTTTCTTT. This gives the protein CASSIVGTVNTEAFF.

The V call is TRBV29-1, the J call TRBJ2-7; 10 positions agree with TRBD1. The germline V gene has CDR1 SQVTM and CDR2 ANQGSEA. The CDR3 runs 14 residues. Germline trimming cut 6 bases from V and 1 base from J; bases unmatched to any gene: 6. CDR3 region: CSVETGGWSYEQYF. The DNA for the CDR3 is TGCAGCGTCGAGACAGGGGGCTGGTCCTACGAGCAGTACTTC.

In this sample, this clone turned up a few times. The rearrangement links TRBV25-1 to TRBJ1-3; D remains unclear. Looked up from germline, CDR1 is MGHDK and CDR2 is SYGVNS. CDR3 length equals 15 residues. The germline V and J ends were trimmed by 1 base and 0 bases, with 7 bases remaining between them. The DNA of the CDR3 is TGTGCCAGCAGTGAATCATCGGTCTCTGGAAACACCATATATTTT. Protein product: CASSESSVSGNTIYF.

V is TRBV7-2 and J is TRBJ2-7, with TRBD2 identical over 10 bases. V shed 0 bases and J 6 bases; nucleotides not matched to a gene: 5. Germline V gene sequence: CDR1 SGHTA, CDR2 FQGNSA. This CDR3 is 15 amino acids long. In DNA form, the CDR3 reads TGTGCCAGCAGCTTAGCGCTAGCGGGAGCAGCCGAGCAGTACTTC. Its protein is CASSLALAGAAEQYF.

Of note for this clone: Additional DNA sequences in this sample encode the identical CDR3. The chain couples TRBV18 to TRBJ2-7; D perhaps matches TRBD1 (6 bases). This CDR3 is 13 amino acids long. The V gene lost 3 bases and the J gene lost 0 bases, with 6 bases spanning the gap. From germline, CDR1 is KGHSH and CDR2 LQKENI. The CDR3 loop reads CASSPDSSYEQYF. Written as DNA, the CDR3 is TGTGCCAGCTCACCGGACAGCTCCTACGAGCAGTACTTC.

The rearrangement joins TRBV27 to TRBJ2-7, with D possibly being TRBD1 (5 bases). V lost 2 bases and J 3 bases, leaving 5 bases between the germline ends. CDR3 length equals 12 residues. The germline gives CDR1 MNHEY, CDR2 SMNVEV (reference sequence). Here the CDR3 DNA reads TGTGCCAGCAGTTTACAGGGCTACGAGCAGTACTTC. Translating it yields CASSLQGYEQYF.

The rearrangement uses TRBV6-5 and TRBJ2-7; the match to TRBD1 covers 10 bases. From germline, CDR1 is MNHEY and CDR2 SVGAGI. V trimming: 7 bases; J trimming: 5 bases; junction bases outside the gene matches: 11. This CDR3 comprises 15 residues. This chain's CDR3 is CASTSGGQGIHEQYF. In DNA form, the CDR3 reads TGTGCCAGCACCTCCGGGGGACAGGGGATCCACGAGCAGTACTTC.

In its sample, this clone was seen a few times. The rearrangement uses TRBV6-4 and TRBJ2-3; D might be TRBD1 (6 bases). Looked up from germline, CDR1 is MRHNA and CDR2 is SNTAGT. Trimming removed 5 bases from V and 2 bases from J, with 11 bases in between. There are 14 residues in the CDR3. The CDR3 DNA reads TGTGCCAGCAGTAGGACAGACCCCACAGATACGCAGTATTTT. It encodes CASSRTDPTDTQYF.

The count of this clone is one. The chain combines TRBV6-1 with TRBJ2-2; 7 bases fit TRBD2. There are 14 residues in the CDR3. The germline V gene encodes CDR1 MNHNS and CDR2 SASEGT. J lost 4 bases, V lost 2 bases, and 1 base had no gene match. DNA of the CDR3: TGTGCCAGCAGTGAATGGGGGGGCACCGGGGAGCTGTTTTTT. Translated: CASSEWGGTGELFF.

The gene calls are TRBV5-8 and TRBJ1-5, with TRBD1 matching over 8 bases. Germline CDR1 is SGHTS and CDR2 is YDEGEE. CDR3 length: 16 residues. The J segment lost 4 bases and the V segment lost 1 base, leaving 7 bases of the junction unmatched. The CDR3 coding sequence is TGTGCCAGCAGCTTGACCCGGACAGGGCCAAATCAGCCCCAGCATTTT. Translated, it gives CASSLTRTGPNQPQHF.

This clone occurred a few times. The chain carries TRBV15 and TRBJ1-5; maybe TRBD1 (5 bases). The germline V and J ends were trimmed by 0 bases and 5 bases, with 14 bases remaining between them. The CDR3 spans 16 residues. The germline V gene encodes CDR1 LNHNV and CDR2 YYDKDF (reference sequence). In DNA, the CDR3 is TGTGCCACCAGCAGAGAGTTCTTTCGGGGGGATCAGCCCCAGCATTTT. This translates into CATSREFFRGDQPQHF.

In this sample, this clone turned up a few times. The rearrangement joins TRBV3-1 (or the pseudogene TRBV3-2) to TRBJ2-5; TRBD2 is a possible D gene (6 bases). There are 14 residues in the CDR3. Trimming left V 4 bases short and J 5 bases short, with 14 bases between. Germline loops: CDR1 LGHDT, CDR2 YNNKEL (reference sequence). The CDR3 nucleotides are TGTGCCAGCAGCCCCGGGACTGTCGGGGAGACCCAGTACTTC. As protein: CASSPGTVGETQYF.

This clone has just a few counts. This sequence joins TRBV4-1 and TRBJ1-4; D unresolved. Trimming took 3 bases from V and 0 from J, leaving 14 bases between them. The CDR3 is 17 residues long. CDR1 and CDR2 from the germline V gene are MGHRA and YSYEKL. DNA of the CDR3: TGCGCCAGCAGCCATTACACAGCAAACCCAACTAATGAAAAACTGTTTTTT. Its translation is CASSHYTANPTNEKLFF.

This clone showed up just a few times. A junction end diverges from the germline sequence, so it may reflect a read error. The chain uses TRBV6-5 and TRBJ2-7; D perhaps matches TRBD2 (5 bases). The length of the CDR3 is 13 residues. Germline lookup yields CDR1 MNHEY and CDR2 SVGAGI. DNA for the CDR3: TGTGCCAGCCGTTACGGACTTTCCTACGAGCAGTACTTC. Its translation is CASRYGLSYEQYF.

CDR3 in DNA: TGTGCCAGCAGTGAACAGGGAGGGGCGAGCTATGGCTACACCTTC. As protein: CASSEQGGASYGYTF. V usage is TRBV6-1 and J usage is TRBJ1-2; D might be TRBD1 (5 bases). The germline V gene encodes CDR1 MNHNS and CDR2 SASEGT. Trimming stripped 2 bases from V and 4 bases from J, with 14 bases between. The CDR3 is 15 amino acids.

The V gene is TRBV11-1, the J gene TRBJ1-1; 8 nucleotides agree with TRBD1. CDR1 SGHAT and CDR2 FQDESV come from the germline V gene (reference sequence). This CDR3 is 14 amino acids long. V shed 5 bases and J 1 base; nucleotides not matched to a gene: 3. Here the CDR3 reads CASSLGQENTEAFF. The CDR3 DNA follows: TGTGCCAGCAGCCTGGGACAGGAGAACACTGAAGCTTTCTTT.

This clone was picked up many times. Sequence at one end of the junction differs from germline and may be a read error. The same CDR3 is also encoded by other DNA sequences in this sample. This chain connects TRBV6-1 to TRBJ2-7; TRBD1 matches 9 bases. The CDR3 is 14 residues long. Germline values: CDR1 MNHNS, CDR2 SASEGT. The CDR3 DNA follows: TGTGCCAGCAGTAAAGCCGGGACAGGGAGCGAGCAGTACTTC. This encodes CASSKAGTGSEQYF.

The genes are TRBV11-2 and TRBJ1-5, with 7 bases fitting TRBD1. This CDR3 is built from 15 residues. The germline V gene encodes CDR1 SGHAT and CDR2 FQNNGV. Germline trimming cut 5 bases from V and 4 bases from J; bases unmatched to any gene: 8. The CDR3 sequence: CASSGRTGANQPQHF. In DNA, the CDR3 is TGTGCCAGCAGCGGACGGACAGGAGCAAATCAGCCCCAGCATTTT.

The rearrangement joins TRBV3-1 (or the pseudogene TRBV3-2) to TRBJ2-7; D uncertain. V shed 1 base and J shed 3 bases, with 7 bases lying between them. The germline V gene encodes CDR1 LGHDT and CDR2 YNNKEL (reference sequence). This CDR3 has 13 amino acids. CDR3 loop: CASSQGPIYEQYF. CDR3 DNA sequence: TGTGCCAGCAGCCAAGGTCCTATCTACGAGCAGTACTTC.